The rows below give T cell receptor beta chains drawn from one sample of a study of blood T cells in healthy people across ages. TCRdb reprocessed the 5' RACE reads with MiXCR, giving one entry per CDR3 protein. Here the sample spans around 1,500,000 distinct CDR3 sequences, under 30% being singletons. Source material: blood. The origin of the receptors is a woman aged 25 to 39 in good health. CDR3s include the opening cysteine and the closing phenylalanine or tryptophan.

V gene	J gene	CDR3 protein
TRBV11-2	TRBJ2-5	CASSSGTSGIRETQYF
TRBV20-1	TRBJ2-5	CSADGTGKGETQYF
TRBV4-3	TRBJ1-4	CASSRQTGWNEKLFF
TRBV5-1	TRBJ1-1	CASRTGGSGNTEAFF
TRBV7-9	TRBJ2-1	CASSSLDSHNEQFF
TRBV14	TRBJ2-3	CASSQNVLAPGTDTQYF
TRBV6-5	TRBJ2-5	CASSQLKAGPTTQYF
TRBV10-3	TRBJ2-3	CAVGLAGSGSTDTQYF
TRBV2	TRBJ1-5	CASSQRDSNQPQHF
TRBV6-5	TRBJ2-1	CASSQSSGSGNEQFF
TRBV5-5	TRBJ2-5	CASKVGTGTKGEQYF
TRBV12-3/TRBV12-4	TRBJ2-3	CASSVGRAGEDTQYF
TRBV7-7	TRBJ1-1	CASSNQMNTEAFF
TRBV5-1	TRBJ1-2	CASSLVVGPLGGYTF
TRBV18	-	CASSRVGPRTTPSEQYF
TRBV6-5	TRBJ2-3	CASRKLAGGTDTQYF
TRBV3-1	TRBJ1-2	CASSQGGQRYGYTF
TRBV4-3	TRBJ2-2	CASSPLGLATGELFF
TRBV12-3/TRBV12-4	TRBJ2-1	CASRVGGTSFDEQFF
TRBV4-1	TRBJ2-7	CASSQDRLYEQYF
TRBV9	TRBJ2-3	CASSSYSVSSGDTQYF
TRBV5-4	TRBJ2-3	CASSPALAGGLDTQYF
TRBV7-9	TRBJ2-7	CASSFLPSADGKGYEQYF
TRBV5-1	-	CASSFQGIHEQYF
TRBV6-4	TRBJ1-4	CASSTGTGEKLFF
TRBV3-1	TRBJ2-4	CASLSKANIQYF
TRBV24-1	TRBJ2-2	CATSDFRRNTGELFF
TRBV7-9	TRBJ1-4	CASSKVQGTNEKLFF
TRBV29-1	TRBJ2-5	CSVDRGRLETQYF
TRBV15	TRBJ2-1	CATSRVGGRKPNYNEQFF
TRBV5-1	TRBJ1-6	CASSSGQFRSPLHF
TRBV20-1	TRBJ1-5	CSAVSRRGGPQPQHF
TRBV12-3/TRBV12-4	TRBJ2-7	CASSLRQGHEQYF
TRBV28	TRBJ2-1	CASSQGPRDEQFF
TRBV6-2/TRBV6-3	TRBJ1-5	CASSYSGGSNQPQHF
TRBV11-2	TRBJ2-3	CASSWGQGGGDTQYF
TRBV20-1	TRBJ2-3	CSATTLAGIADTQYF
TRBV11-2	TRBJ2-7	CASSLTSGGGNEQYF
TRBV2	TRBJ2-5	CASSEMVGRETQYF
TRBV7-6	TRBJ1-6	CASSKRGGYNSPLHF
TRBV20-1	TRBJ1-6	CSAPPTGINSPLHF
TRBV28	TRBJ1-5	CASSPTGTLGNQPQHF
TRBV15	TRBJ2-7	CATSRDEGNEHYF
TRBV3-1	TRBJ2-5	CASSETGGTTQYF
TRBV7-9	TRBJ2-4	CASSMPPGNIQYF
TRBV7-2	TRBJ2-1	CASSQTTGDYNEQFF
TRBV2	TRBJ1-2	CASSEDVGGYGYTF
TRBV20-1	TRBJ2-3	CSAETGQADADTQYF
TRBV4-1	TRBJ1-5	CASSQTSGIGYKPQHF
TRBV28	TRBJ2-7	CASSVTSGTYEQYF
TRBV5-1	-	CASTLEITRETQYF
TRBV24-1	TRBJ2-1	CATSDLLGNEQFF
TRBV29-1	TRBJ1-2	CSVGERTKGHTF
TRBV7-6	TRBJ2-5	CASSLGSGGLTKETQYF
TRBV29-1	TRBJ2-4	CSVEGHSTREQYF